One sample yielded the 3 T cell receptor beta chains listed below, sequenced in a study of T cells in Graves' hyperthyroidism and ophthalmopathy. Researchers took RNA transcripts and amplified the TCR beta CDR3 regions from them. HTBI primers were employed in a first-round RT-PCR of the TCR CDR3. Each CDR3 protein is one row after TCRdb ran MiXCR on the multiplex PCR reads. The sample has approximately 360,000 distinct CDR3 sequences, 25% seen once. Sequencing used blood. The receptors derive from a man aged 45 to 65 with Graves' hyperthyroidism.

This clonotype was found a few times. The CDR3 spells CSAEASSSRFF. Written as DNA, the CDR3 is TGCAGTGCTGAAGCGTCCAGTTCTCGGTTCTTC. The rearrangement links TRBV20-1 to TRBJ2-1; no clear D gene. The V and J ends lost 5 bases and 15 bases respectively, with 17 bases between them. Germline V CDR1 and CDR2: DFQATT, SNEGSKA (reference sequence). This CDR3 comprises 11 residues.

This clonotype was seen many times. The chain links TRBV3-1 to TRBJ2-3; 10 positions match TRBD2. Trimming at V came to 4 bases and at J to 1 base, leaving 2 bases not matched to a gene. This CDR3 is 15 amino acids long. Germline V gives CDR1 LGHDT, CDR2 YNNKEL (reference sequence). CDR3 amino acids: CASSLGTSGTDTQYF. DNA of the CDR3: TGTGCCAGCAGCCTTGGGACTAGCGGCACAGATACGCAGTATTTT.

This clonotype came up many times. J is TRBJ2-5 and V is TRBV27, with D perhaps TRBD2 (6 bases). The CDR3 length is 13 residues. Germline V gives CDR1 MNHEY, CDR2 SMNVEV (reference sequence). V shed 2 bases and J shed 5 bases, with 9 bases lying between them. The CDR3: CASSLLGRETQYF. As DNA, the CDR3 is TGTGCCAGCAGTTTACTGGGGAGGGAGACCCAGTACTTC.